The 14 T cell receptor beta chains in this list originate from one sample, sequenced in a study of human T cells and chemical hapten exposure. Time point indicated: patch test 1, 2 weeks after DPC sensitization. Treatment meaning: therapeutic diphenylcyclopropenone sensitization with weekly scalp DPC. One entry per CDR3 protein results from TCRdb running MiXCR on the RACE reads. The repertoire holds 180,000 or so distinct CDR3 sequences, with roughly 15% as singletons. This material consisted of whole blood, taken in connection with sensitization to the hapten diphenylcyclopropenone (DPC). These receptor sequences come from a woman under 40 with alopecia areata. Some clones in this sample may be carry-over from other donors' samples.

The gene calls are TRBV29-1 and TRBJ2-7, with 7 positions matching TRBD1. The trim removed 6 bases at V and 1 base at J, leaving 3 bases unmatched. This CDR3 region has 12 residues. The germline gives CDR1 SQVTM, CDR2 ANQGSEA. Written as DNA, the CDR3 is TGCAGCGTCCGGGACAGATCCTACGAGCAGTACTTC. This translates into CSVRDRSYEQYF.

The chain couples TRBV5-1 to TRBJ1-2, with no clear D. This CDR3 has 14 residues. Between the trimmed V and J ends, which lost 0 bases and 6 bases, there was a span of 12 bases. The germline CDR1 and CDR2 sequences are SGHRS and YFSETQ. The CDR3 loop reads CASSLGASGDGYTF. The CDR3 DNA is TGCGCCAGCAGCTTGGGGGCTTCCGGGGATGGCTACACCTTC.

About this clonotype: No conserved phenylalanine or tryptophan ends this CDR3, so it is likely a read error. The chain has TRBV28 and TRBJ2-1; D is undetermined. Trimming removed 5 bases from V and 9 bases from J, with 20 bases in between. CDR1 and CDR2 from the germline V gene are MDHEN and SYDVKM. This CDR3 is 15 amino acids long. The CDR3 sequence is CASSPGGSWYGEQFS. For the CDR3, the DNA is TGTGCCAGCAGTCCGGGCGGTTCTTGGTACGGTGAGCAGTTCTCC.

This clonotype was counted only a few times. The CDR3 is CASSFIGYGYTF. CDR3 nucleotides: TGTGCCAGCAGCTTTATAGGGTATGGCTACACCTTC. The rearrangement joins TRBV7-2 to TRBJ1-2; D not certain. The CDR3 spans 12 residues. The V end was cut by 3 bases, the J end by 5 bases, with 7 bases between. CDR1 SGHTA and CDR2 FQGNSA come from the germline V gene. The full variable domain, its missing parts supplied by reference TRBV7-2 and TRBJ1-2, is GAGVSQSPSNKVTEKGKDVELRCDPISGHTALYWYRQSLGQGLEFLIYFQGNSAPDKSGLPSDRFSAERTGGSVSTLTIQRTQQEDSAVYLCASSFIGYGYTFGSGTRLTVV.

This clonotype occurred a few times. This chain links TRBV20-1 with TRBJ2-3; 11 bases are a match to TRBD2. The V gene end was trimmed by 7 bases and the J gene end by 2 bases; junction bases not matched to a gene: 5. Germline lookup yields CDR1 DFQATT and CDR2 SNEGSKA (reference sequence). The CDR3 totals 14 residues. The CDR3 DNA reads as TGCAGTGTAGAGACTAGCGGGATCACAGATACGCAGTATTTT. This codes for CSVETSGITDTQYF.

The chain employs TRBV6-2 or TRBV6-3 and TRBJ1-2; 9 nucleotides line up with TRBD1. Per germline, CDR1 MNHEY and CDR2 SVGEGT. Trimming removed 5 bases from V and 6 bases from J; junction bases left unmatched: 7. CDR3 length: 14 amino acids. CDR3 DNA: TGTGCCAGCAGTCCAATCGACAGGGGGAATGGCTACACCTTC. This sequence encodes CASSPIDRGNGYTF.

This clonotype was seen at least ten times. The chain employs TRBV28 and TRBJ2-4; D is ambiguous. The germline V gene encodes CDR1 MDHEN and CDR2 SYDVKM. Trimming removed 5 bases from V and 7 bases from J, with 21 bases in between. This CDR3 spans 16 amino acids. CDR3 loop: CASSTTTLGYWNIQYF. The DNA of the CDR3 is TGTGCCAGCAGTACCACTACCCTTGGCTATTGGAACATTCAGTACTTC. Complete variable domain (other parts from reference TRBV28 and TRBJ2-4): DVKVTQSSRYLVKRTGEKVFLECVQDMDHENMFWYRQDPGLGLRLIYFSYDVKMKEKGDIPEGYSVSREKKERFSLILESASTNQTSMYLCASSTTTLGYWNIQYFGAGTRLSVL.

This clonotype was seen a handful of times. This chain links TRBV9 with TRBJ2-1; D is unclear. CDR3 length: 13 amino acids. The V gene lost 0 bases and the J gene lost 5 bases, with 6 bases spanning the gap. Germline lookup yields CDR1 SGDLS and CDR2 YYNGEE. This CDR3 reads CASSVATHNEQFF. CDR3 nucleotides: TGTGCCAGCAGCGTAGCCACGCACAATGAGCAGTTCTTC.

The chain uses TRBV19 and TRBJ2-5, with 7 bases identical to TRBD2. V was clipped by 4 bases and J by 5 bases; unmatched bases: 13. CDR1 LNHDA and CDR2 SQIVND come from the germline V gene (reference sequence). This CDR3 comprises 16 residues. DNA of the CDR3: TGTGCCAGTAGTACCCCGGGACTAACGGGAGCGGAGACCCAGTACTTC. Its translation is CASSTPGLTGAETQYF.

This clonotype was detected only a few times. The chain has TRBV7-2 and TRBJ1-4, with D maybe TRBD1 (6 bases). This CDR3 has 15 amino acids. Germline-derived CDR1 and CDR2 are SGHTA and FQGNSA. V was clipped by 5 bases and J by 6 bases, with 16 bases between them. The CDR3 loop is CASSPRTAGDEKLFF. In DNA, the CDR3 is TGTGCCAGCAGCCCGAGGACAGCCGGCGATGAAAAACTGTTTTTT.

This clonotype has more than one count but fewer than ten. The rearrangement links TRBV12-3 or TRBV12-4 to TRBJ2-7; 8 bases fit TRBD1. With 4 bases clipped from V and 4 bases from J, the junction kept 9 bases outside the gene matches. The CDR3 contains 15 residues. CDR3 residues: CASSSRGTGLYEQYF. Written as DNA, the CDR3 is TGTGCCAGCAGTTCCCGAGGGACAGGATTATACGAGCAGTACTTC.

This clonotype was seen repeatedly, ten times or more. Here the CDR3 reads CSSAPLAGWGEQFF. CDR3 coding DNA: TGCAGCTCCGCCCCGCTAGCTGGGTGGGGTGAGCAGTTCTTC. The chain carries TRBV29-1 and TRBJ2-1, with D maybe TRBD2 (5 bases). The length of the CDR3 is 14 residues. The V end was cut by 8 bases, the J end by 9 bases, with 23 bases between. Germline values: CDR1 SQVTM, CDR2 ANQGSEA.

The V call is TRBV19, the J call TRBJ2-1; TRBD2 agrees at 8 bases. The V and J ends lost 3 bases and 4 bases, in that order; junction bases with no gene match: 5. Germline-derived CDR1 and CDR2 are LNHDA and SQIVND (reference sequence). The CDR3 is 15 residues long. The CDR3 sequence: CASSIGPGGYNEQFF. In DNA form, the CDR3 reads TGTGCCAGTAGTATTGGGCCGGGAGGGTACAATGAGCAGTTCTTC.

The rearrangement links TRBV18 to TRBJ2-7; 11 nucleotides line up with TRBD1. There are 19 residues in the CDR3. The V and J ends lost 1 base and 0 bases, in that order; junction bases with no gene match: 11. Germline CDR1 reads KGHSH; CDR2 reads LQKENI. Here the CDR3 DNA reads TGTGCCAGCTCACCACTACCGGGACAGGGGGTTGGACCCTCCTACGAGCAGTACTTC. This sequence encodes CASSPLPGQGVGPSYEQYF.